One sample yielded the 32 T cell receptor beta chains listed below, sequenced in a study of graft-versus-host responses after intestinal transplantation. The protocol was immunoSEQ multiplex PCR, while the TCRdb copy is restricted to in-frame clones and leaves out a portion. Of over 20,000 clones listed, roughly nine tenths are singletons. The specimen comprised PBMCs, sampled around 65 days after intestinal transplantation. The receptors derive from a human patient who received an intestinal transplant, so some T cells may come from the graft donor.

This clone was observed a handful of times. The chain joins TRBV6-1 to TRBJ2-7, with 7 bases that match TRBD1. CDR3 size: 14 residues. Trimming cost V 3 bases and J 1 base; bases outside gene matches: 3. Germline loops: CDR1 MNHNS, CDR2 SASEGT. The CDR3 is CASSDGDSSYEQYF. In nucleotides, the CDR3 is TGTGCCAGCAGTGATGGGGACAGTTCCTACGAGCAGTACTTC.

The rearrangement uses TRBV7-6 and TRBJ2-7; 7 nucleotides align to TRBD1. The germline V gene encodes CDR1 SGHVS and CDR2 FNYEAQ. The CDR3 loop spans 13 amino acids. V shed 5 bases and J 5 bases; nucleotides not matched to a gene: 6. The CDR3 is CASSMTGIHEQYF. CDR3 coding DNA: TGTGCCAGCAGCATGACAGGGATCCACGAGCAGTACTTC. The whole variable domain, filled in from reference TRBV7-6 and TRBJ2-7, reads GAGVSQSPRYKVTKRGQDVALRCDPISGHVSLYWYRQALGQGPEFLTYFNYEAQQDKSGLPNDRFSAERPEGSISTLTIQRTEQRDSAMYRCASSMTGIHEQYFGPGTRLTVT.

This clone has only one observation. V gene TRBV13 combines with J gene TRBJ1-5; the D is unclear. V lost 0 bases, J lost 0 bases, and 3 bases lay in between. The length of the CDR3 is 14 residues. Germline V gene data show CDR1 as PRHDT and CDR2 as FYEKMQ (reference sequence). The CDR3 is CASSLGYSNQPQHF. The CDR3 DNA is TGTGCCAGCAGCTTAGGATATAGCAATCAGCCCCAGCATTTT.

The chain combines TRBV4-1 with TRBJ1-5; D unresolved. Germline V lookup: CDR1 MGHRA, CDR2 YSYEKL. V lost 1 base to trimming and J lost 4 bases, with 5 bases between them. The CDR3 length is 13 residues. CDR3 DNA sequence: TGCGCCAGCAGCCAAGTGCGGAATCAGCCCCAGCATTTT. It specifies CASSQVRNQPQHF.

V is TRBV10-1 and J is TRBJ2-7; TRBD2 agrees at 8 bases. Trimming removed 5 bases from V and 9 bases from J; junction bases left unmatched: 9. The CDR3 spans 13 residues. Germline V lookup: CDR1 WNHNN, CDR2 SYGVQD (reference sequence). The CDR3 loop is CASSLAGGDVQYF. CDR3 nucleotide sequence: TGCGCCAGCAGTCTCGCGGGGGGCGATGTGCAGTACTTC.

This clone was picked up a small number of times. The chain uses TRBV11-2 and TRBJ1-1; unclear D gene. The CDR3 loop spans 11 amino acids. V was clipped by 3 bases and J by 7 bases, with 6 bases between them. CDR1 is SGHAT, CDR2 FQNNGV, per germline. The CDR3 region has the DNA TGTGCCAGCAGCTTTGAGGATGAAGCTTTCTTT. Translating it yields CASSFEDEAFF.

V and J are TRBV5-6 and TRBJ2-1, with 7 positions matching TRBD1. J lost 8 bases, V lost 3 bases, and 11 bases had no gene match. CDR1 is SGHDT and CDR2 is YYEEEE in the germline V gene. This CDR3 contains 15 residues. The CDR3 here is CASSYRQGVRDEQFF. The CDR3 DNA sequence: TGTGCCAGCAGCTACCGACAGGGAGTTCGGGATGAGCAGTTCTTC.

The chain couples TRBV30 to TRBJ2-3; no clear D gene. The V end lost 4 bases, the J end lost 0 bases, and 11 bases lay between the germline ends. CDR1 and CDR2 from the germline V gene are GTSNPN and SVGIG (reference sequence). The CDR3 runs 14 residues. The CDR3 sequence: CAWNEATSTDTQYF. CDR3 coding DNA: TGTGCCTGGAACGAGGCAACTAGCACAGATACGCAGTATTTT.

This sequence joins TRBV9 and TRBJ1-5; 7 positions agree with TRBD1. This CDR3 is 15 amino acids long. The ends lost 4 bases at V and 2 bases at J; junction bases unmatched: 6. Germline lookup yields CDR1 SGDLS and CDR2 YYNGEE. CDR3 sequence: CASSPGGTGNQPQHF. The CDR3 DNA sequence: TGTGCCAGCAGCCCTGGCGGGACAGGCAATCAGCCCCAGCATTTT.

In this sample, this clone turned up once. The V gene is TRBV4-3, the J gene TRBJ2-7; D possibly corresponds to TRBD2 (7 bases). The germline V gene has CDR1 LGHNA and CDR2 YSLEER. With 4 bases removed from V and 1 base from J, the gap between germline ends came to 14 bases. This CDR3 is built from 15 residues. The CDR3 sequence is CASSPVGGQSYEQYF. In DNA, the CDR3 is TGCGCCAGCAGCCCGGTCGGGGGGCAGTCCTACGAGCAGTACTTC.

The chain has TRBV4-3 and TRBJ2-1; 8 bases map to TRBD2. There are 15 residues in the CDR3. Trimming took 4 bases from V and 10 from J; bases not matched to a gene: 12. Germline V gene data show CDR1 as LGHNA and CDR2 as YSLEER. CDR3 amino acids: CASSPLSGVGYEQFF. CDR3 coding DNA: TGCGCCAGCAGCCCTCTTAGCGGGGTTGGTTACGAGCAGTTCTTC.

This sequence joins TRBV29-1 and TRBJ1-2; 10 nucleotides align to TRBD1. J was trimmed by 4 bases and V by 3 bases; bases with no gene match: 14. The CDR3 length is 17 residues. CDR1 is SQVTM and CDR2 is ANQGSEA in the germline V gene. CDR3 in DNA: TGCAGCGTTGAGGGTATCTGGGACAGGGGAATCGGCTATGGCTACACCTTC. Translated: CSVEGIWDRGIGYGYTF.

The chain has TRBV19 and TRBJ2-5; D assignment may be TRBD1 or TRBD2 (5 bases each). Trimming removed 5 bases from V and 2 bases from J, with 15 bases in between. The CDR3 totals 15 residues. Germline V gene lookup returns CDR1 LNHDA and CDR2 SQIVND (reference sequence). This CDR3 is CASSVGTVFQETQYF. The CDR3 DNA reads as TGTGCCAGTAGTGTCGGGACGGTCTTTCAAGAGACCCAGTACTTC.

V is TRBV4-1 and J is TRBJ1-5, with D possibly being TRBD1 (6 bases). From germline, CDR1 is MGHRA and CDR2 YSYEKL. The germline V and J ends were trimmed by 3 bases and 4 bases, with 10 bases remaining between them. The CDR3 runs to 14 residues. The CDR3 DNA reads as TGCGCCAGCAGCCAGGGGGCGCAAAATCAGCCCCAGCATTTT. Encoded protein: CASSQGAQNQPQHF.

The V call is TRBV5-5, the J call TRBJ2-7, with D perhaps matching TRBD1 (7 bases). CDR1 and CDR2 (germline): SGHKS, YYEKEE (reference sequence). This CDR3 spans 16 amino acids. Trimming cost V 4 bases and J 3 bases, with 20 bases left between them. As DNA, the CDR3 is TGTGCCAGCAGCCTGCGGGACAGTTCTGACGACTACGAGCAGTACTTC. Translating gives CASSLRDSSDDYEQYF.

The CDR3 DNA sequence: TGTGCCAGCAGCCCCGTTGGCGGGGGCACGCCCTACGAGCAGTACTTC. Protein sequence: CASSPVGGGTPYEQYF. The V gene is TRBV7-2, the J gene TRBJ2-7; possibly TRBD2 for D (7 bases). The CDR3 runs 16 residues. The V and J ends lost 5 bases and 2 bases respectively, with 19 bases between them. Germline CDR1 SGHTA, CDR2 FQGNSA.

The V call is TRBV30, the J call TRBJ1-2; TRBD1 matches at 7 bases. The J segment lost 6 bases and the V segment lost 2 bases, leaving 3 bases of the junction unmatched. Germline values: CDR1 GTSNPN, CDR2 SVGIG (reference sequence). This CDR3 has 12 amino acids. The CDR3 coding sequence is TGTGCCTGGAGTTACACAGGGGATGGCTACACCTTC. Protein product: CAWSYTGDGYTF.

Notes on this clone: The junction departs from germline at one end; a sequencing error may be responsible. The chain joins TRBV4-1 to TRBJ2-7; 9 bases agree with TRBD2. CDR1 is MGHRA, CDR2 YSYEKL, per germline. This CDR3 is 12 amino acids long. CDR3 loop: CACSHLAGEQYF. The CDR3 DNA sequence: TGCGCCTGCAGCCACCTAGCGGGGGAGCAGTACTTC.

This clone occurred once. The chain has TRBV7-6 and TRBJ1-1; possible D gene TRBD1, 6 bases. The V gene's germline CDR1 is SGHVS and CDR2 FNYEAQ. The CDR3 is 15 residues long. V was shortened by 5 bases and J by 4 bases, with 17 bases between the two germline ends. The CDR3 sequence: CASSEGGSSFTEAFF. The CDR3 DNA sequence: TGTGCCAGCAGCGAGGGGGGATCGTCGTTCACTGAAGCTTTCTTT.

The chain carries TRBV4-3 and TRBJ1-1; no firm D call. V was shortened by 0 bases and J by 0 bases, with 11 bases between the two germline ends. Germline V gene sequence: CDR1 LGHNA, CDR2 YSLEER. This CDR3 spans 16 amino acids. The CDR3 region has the DNA TGCGCCAGCAGCCAAGAGCCGGGAGGGTTGAACACTGAAGCTTTCTTT. Protein product: CASSQEPGGLNTEAFF.

The chain uses TRBV7-2 and TRBJ2-5; the D gene is possibly TRBD2 (6 bases). The CDR3 spans 15 residues. V lost 1 base and J 7 bases, leaving 16 bases between the germline ends. Per germline, CDR1 SGHTA and CDR2 FQGNSA. This CDR3 is CASSLVADPIGTQYF. The DNA for the CDR3 is TGTGCCAGCAGCTTAGTAGCGGACCCCATCGGGACCCAGTACTTC.

This chain connects TRBV4-1 to TRBJ1-4; 9 bases fit TRBD1. CDR3 length: 16 residues. In germline, CDR1 is MGHRA, CDR2 YSYEKL. The V and J ends lost 1 base and 7 bases, in that order; junction bases with no gene match: 7. The CDR3 spells CASSQVFRTGAEKLFF. CDR3 DNA sequence: TGCGCCAGCAGCCAAGTCTTCCGGACAGGGGCTGAAAAACTGTTTTTT.

The rearrangement links TRBV27 to TRBJ1-6; no clear D. Germline V lookup: CDR1 MNHEY, CDR2 SMNVEV (reference sequence). The CDR3 is 16 residues long. Trimming cost V 2 bases and J 3 bases, with 11 bases left between them. DNA for the CDR3: TGTGCCAGCAGTTTAACTGACGGACTCTATAATTCACCCCTCCACTTT. Amino acid sequence: CASSLTDGLYNSPLHF.

This clone has just one count. The chain carries TRBV11-3 and TRBJ2-7; a possible D gene is TRBD2 (6 bases). The CDR3 is 14 residues long. The germline V gene encodes CDR1 SGHNT and CDR2 YENEEA. V was pared by 1 base and J by 0 bases, with 7 bases between. The CDR3 here is CASSLAGSSYEQYF. The CDR3 bases are TGTGCCAGCAGCTTAGCCGGGAGCTCCTACGAGCAGTACTTC.

The V call is TRBV6-6, the J call TRBJ2-5; a weak D match, TRBD1 (6 bases). Per the germline V gene, CDR1 is MNHNY and CDR2 is SVGAGI (reference sequence). With 8 bases removed from V and 13 bases from J, the gap between germline ends came to 17 bases. This CDR3 comprises 11 residues. The CDR3: CASGWMGHTYF. CDR3 coding DNA: TGTGCCAGCGGTTGGATGGGACACACGTACTTC.

This sequence joins TRBV13 and TRBJ2-5, with D perhaps being TRBD1 or TRBD2 (5 bases each). The germline gives CDR1 PRHDT, CDR2 FYEKMQ (reference sequence). This CDR3 is 15 amino acids long. Trimming left V 10 bases short and J 5 bases short, with 23 bases between. The CDR3 region is CANLPLGPAGETQYF. The CDR3 region has the DNA TGTGCCAACCTCCCGCTGGGACCTGCTGGGGAGACCCAGTACTTC.

The chain links TRBV5-4 to TRBJ2-3; TRBD2 agrees at 10 bases. V lost 4 bases and J lost 3; bases outside the gene matches: 5. Germline CDR1 and CDR2: SGHNT and YYREEE (reference sequence). This CDR3 contains 15 residues. CDR3 sequence: CASSLRTSGTDTQYF. Written as DNA, the CDR3 is TGTGCCAGCAGCCTACGGACTAGCGGTACAGATACGCAGTATTTT.

The V and J genes are TRBV5-1 and TRBJ2-1, with 10 bases that match TRBD2. Germline V gene data show CDR1 as SGHRS and CDR2 as YFSETQ. Trimming cost V 0 bases and J 7 bases; bases outside gene matches: 4. The CDR3 is 15 residues long. The CDR3, as DNA: TGCGCCAGCAGCTTGGAAGCGGGGGGGCGGAATGAGCAGTTCTTC. This codes for CASSLEAGGRNEQFF. Using reference TRBV5-1 and TRBJ2-1 for the parts outside the CDR3, the full variable domain is KAGVTQTPRYLIKTRGQQVTLSCSPISGHRSVSWYQQTPGQGLQFLFEYFSETQRNKGNFPGRFSGRQFSNSRSEMNVSTLELGDSALYLCASSLEAGGRNEQFFGPGTRLTVL.

This sequence joins TRBV13 and TRBJ2-7; tentatively, D is TRBD1 or TRBD2 (6 bases each). The CDR3 has 15 residues. CDR1 is PRHDT, CDR2 FYEKMQ, per germline (reference sequence). Between the trimmed V and J ends, which lost 1 base and 5 bases, there was a span of 15 bases. The CDR3: CASSLASWGAHEQYF. CDR3 nucleotide sequence: TGTGCCAGCAGCTTAGCGAGTTGGGGGGCCCACGAGCAGTACTTC.

The V gene is TRBV12-5, the J gene TRBJ1-1; the match to TRBD1 covers 9 bases. Trimming took 0 bases from V and 1 from J; bases not matched to a gene: 18. The CDR3 is made up of 21 amino acids. The germline gives CDR1 LGHNT, CDR2 FRNRAP. In DNA, the CDR3 is TGTGCTAGTGGTTTGGTAACTCAAGTTGACAGGGGGGCGAACCCGAACACTGAAGCTTTCTTT. Translating it yields CASGLVTQVDRGANPNTEAFF.

The rearrangement links TRBV4-3 to TRBJ1-4; D not certain. Germline V gene data show CDR1 as LGHNA and CDR2 as YSLEER. CDR3 size: 16 residues. The germline V and J ends were trimmed by 1 base and 4 bases, with 13 bases remaining between them. Here the CDR3 reads CASSQVPAGHNEKLFF. The CDR3 DNA follows: TGCGCCAGCAGCCAAGTTCCGGCAGGCCATAATGAAAAACTGTTTTTT.

This clone came up once. The chain joins TRBV30 to TRBJ1-2; D perhaps matches TRBD1 (5 bases). This CDR3 is 13 amino acids long. Germline V gene data show CDR1 as GTSNPN and CDR2 as SVGIG (reference sequence). V was shortened by 5 bases and J by 5 bases, with 15 bases between the two germline ends. In nucleotides, the CDR3 is TGTGCCTGGTTTATAGGGGCCGGGTATGGCTACACCTTC. Protein product: CAWFIGAGYGYTF.